The 5 T cell receptor beta chains in this list originate from one sample, sequenced in a study of T cell responses to AZD1222 COVID-19 vaccine. Profiling relied on immunoSEQ multiplex PCR, and the TCRdb table lists in-frame clones only, not all of them. The data show fewer than 120,000 clones, about 94% seen once. The sample in question was peripheral blood, obtained 28 days after the second AZD1222 dose. These receptors all come from an adult who received the AZD1222 COVID-19 vaccine.

The rearrangement joins TRBV3-1 (or the pseudogene TRBV3-2) to TRBJ2-2; 11 nucleotides match TRBD2. CDR1 is LGHDT and CDR2 is YNNKEL in the germline V gene (reference sequence). V lost 5 bases to trimming and J lost 7 bases; unmatched junction nucleotides: 9. The CDR3 has 16 amino acids. CDR3 amino acids: CASSSDTSGSIGELFF. The DNA of the CDR3 is TGTGCCAGCAGCTCCGATACTAGCGGGAGTATCGGGGAGCTGTTTTTT.

The chain combines TRBV6-1 with TRBJ1-1; 7 positions agree with TRBD1. With V trimmed by 0 bases and J by 3 bases, 7 bases remained unmatched. CDR3 length equals 16 residues. Germline V CDR1 and CDR2: MNHNS, SASEGT. In DNA form, the CDR3 reads TGTGCCAGCAGTGAAGCGCTCGGAGACAGGGACACTGAAGCTTTCTTT. Its protein product is CASSEALGDRDTEAFF.

The gene calls are TRBV11-2 and TRBJ1-1, with unresolved D. The germline CDR1 and CDR2 sequences are SGHAT and FQNNGV. V dropped 1 base and J dropped 2 bases, with 11 bases sitting between them. The CDR3 runs to 15 residues. CDR3 coding DNA: TGTGCCAGCAGCTTAGTTCTGGTTGGAAACACTGAAGCTTTCTTT. This gives the protein CASSLVLVGNTEAFF. Variable domain in full (rest from reference TRBV11-2 and TRBJ1-1): EAGVAQSPRYKIIEKRQSVAFWCNPISGHATLYWYQQILGQGPKLLIQFQNNGVVDDSQLPKDRFSAERLKGVDSTLKIQPAKLEDSAVYLCASSLVLVGNTEAFFGQGTRLTVV.

The rearrangement uses TRBV9 and TRBJ2-3; 11 nucleotides line up with TRBD1. The CDR3 extends over 16 amino acids. J gave up 4 bases and V 3 bases, and 7 bases lay outside the gene matches. Germline-derived CDR1 and CDR2 are SGDLS and YYNGEE. CDR3: CASSAFMGQGADTQYF. The CDR3 DNA follows: TGTGCCAGCAGCGCCTTCATGGGACAGGGGGCAGATACGCAGTATTTT.

This chain uses TRBV18 with TRBJ1-1; 7 nucleotides align to TRBD1. Trimming took 3 bases from V and 10 from J; bases not matched to a gene: 8. From germline, CDR1 is KGHSH and CDR2 LQKENI. The CDR3 loop spans 13 amino acids. The CDR3 loop is CASSPRDRERAFF. CDR3 bases: TGTGCCAGCTCACCCCGGGACAGAGAGCGAGCTTTCTTT. Full variable domain (outside the CDR3, taken from reference TRBV18 and TRBJ1-1): NAGVMQNPRHLVRRRGQEARLRCSPMKGHSHVYWYRQLPEEGLKFMVYLQKENIIDESGMPKERFSAEFPKEGPSILRIQQVVRGDSAAYFCASSPRDRERAFFGQGTRLTVV.